Included here is one TCR beta chain sequence, with context. Its antigen is still unknown. This specimen belongs to a study of vaccination effects on CD4 cells after COVID-19. This CDR3 has 12 amino acids. Within the ViraFEST assay, antigen-specific CD4+ T cells underwent expansion with viral peptide pools prior to sequencing. Following a roughly 11-day culture, CD4+ T cells were purified. Vaccine recipients had no previous SARS-CoV-2 infection; their nucleocapsid antibodies were negative. Half of the medium was exchanged for IL-2 medium on both days 3 and 7. Produced via immunoSEQ multiplex PCR; TCRdb's table is partial and in-frame only. The sample lists about 20,000 clones, around 75% occurring once.

This chain joins TRBV21-1 and TRBJ1-2; TRBD1 reflects the table's D call only, with no check against the DNA. TRBV21-1 is given as a pseudogene. This material consisted of CD4+ T cells from PBMCs cultured with HCoV-NL63 spike peptides, taken before COVID-19 vaccination. This receptor was taken from a human donor who received a COVID-19 vaccine. Here the CDR3 DNA reads TGTGCCAGCAGCAAAGATAGGGGTGGCTACACCTTC. This encodes CASSKDRGGYTF.